A single sample gave rise to the 26 T cell receptor beta chains below, sequenced in a study of early T cells in non-severe SARS-CoV-2 infection. TCRdb used MiXCR to reprocess the 5' RACE reads, holding one entry per CDR3 protein. The sample lists over 95,000 distinct CDR3 sequences, over 15% seen once, with roughly 1.3% in the top ten. The specimen was whole blood. The receptor source for this set is an adult who was a healthcare worker with PCR-confirmed SARS-CoV-2 infection or an uninfected control (not recorded which).

This clonotype was seen a few times. V gene TRBV11-2 combines with J gene TRBJ1-1; perhaps TRBD1 as D (6 bases). Germline CDR1 and CDR2: SGHAT and FQNNGV. Deletions cut 6 bases from V and 0 bases from J, with 14 bases between. The CDR3 is 15 amino acids. The DNA for the CDR3 is TGTGCCAGCAGGACTACAGGGACTTTGAACACTGAAGCTTTCTTT. Its translation: CASRTTGTLNTEAFF.

This clonotype was picked up a small number of times. The CDR3 sequence is CSARASGALNTEAFF. The CDR3 bases are TGCAGTGCTAGAGCCTCAGGAGCTTTGAACACTGAAGCTTTCTTT. The chain links TRBV20-1 to TRBJ1-1; no reliable D call. Germline CDR1 DFQATT, CDR2 SNEGSKA (reference sequence). Trimming stripped 1 base from V and 0 bases from J, with 12 bases between. CDR3 length: 15 residues.

This clonotype has at least ten counts. The CDR3 region has the DNA TGTGCCACCAGAAAAGGGTATGGATCCTACGAGCAGTACTTC. Its translation: CATRKGYGSYEQYF. This chain links TRBV24-1 with TRBJ2-7; D call uncertain. Germline V gene sequence: CDR1 KGHDR, CDR2 SFDVKD. There are 14 residues in the CDR3. V shed 7 bases and J shed 1 base, with 13 bases lying between them.

CDR3 amino acids: CASSSPPISGNIQYF. In nucleotides, the CDR3 is TGTGCCAGCAGTTCCCCCCCGATATCGGGAAACATTCAGTACTTC. The chain joins TRBV28 to TRBJ2-4, with D unresolved. Germline loops: CDR1 MDHEN, CDR2 SYDVKM. The V end lost 4 bases, the J end lost 6 bases, and 16 bases lay between the germline ends. The CDR3 totals 15 residues.

This clonotype came up a few times. V gene TRBV12-3 or TRBV12-4 combines with J gene TRBJ1-1, with a tentative D call TRBD1 (5 bases). The CDR3 is 13 residues long. V was cut by 6 bases and J by 1 base, with 9 bases left in between. In DNA form, the CDR3 reads TGTGCCAGCAGGCTGGGGGGGAACACTGAAGCTTTCTTT. Encoded protein: CASRLGGNTEAFF.

This clonotype was observed at least ten times. This chain uses TRBV12-5 with TRBJ2-7; TRBD1 is a possible D gene (6 bases). Germline V CDR1 and CDR2: LGHNT, FRNRAP. The V gene lost 4 bases and the J gene lost 3 bases, with 16 bases spanning the gap. The CDR3 consists of 15 residues. CDR3 DNA sequence: TGTGCTAGTGGTTCCTCCAGGGGCCCTAACTACGAGCAGTACTTC. Translated, it gives CASGSSRGPNYEQYF.

This clonotype was observed a handful of times. This chain links TRBV9 with TRBJ2-2; no reliable D call. CDR3 size: 12 residues. Between the trimmed V and J ends, which lost 6 bases and 2 bases, there was a span of 5 bases. CDR1 and CDR2 from the germline V gene are SGDLS and YYNGEE. CDR3: CASTENTGELFF. CDR3 in DNA: TGTGCCAGCACCGAAAACACCGGGGAGCTGTTTTTT.

The chain recombines TRBV29-1 with TRBJ2-2; no firm D call. V lost 5 bases and J 5 bases, leaving 12 bases between the germline ends. The CDR3 is made up of 13 amino acids. Germline V gene lookup returns CDR1 SQVTM and CDR2 ANQGSEA. CDR3 loop: CSVYNPDTGELFF. DNA of the CDR3: TGCAGCGTTTACAACCCGGATACCGGGGAGCTGTTTTTT.

This clonotype was seen a handful of times. This chain connects TRBV24-1 to TRBJ2-7, with D unresolved. The CDR3 runs to 12 residues. The V gene's germline CDR1 is KGHDR and CDR2 SFDVKD. V lost 6 bases to trimming and J lost 2 bases, with 7 bases between them. CDR3 loop: CATSSGTYEQYF. CDR3 sequence (DNA): TGTGCCACCAGTTCCGGCACCTACGAGCAGTACTTC.

V and J are TRBV28 and TRBJ2-2, with TRBD1 as a possible D gene (5 bases). V was trimmed by 6 bases and J by 4 bases, leaving 15 bases between them. CDR1 is MDHEN and CDR2 is SYDVKM in the germline V gene. The CDR3 has 15 residues. CDR3 sequence: CASRAGKGFTGELFF. Written as DNA, the CDR3 is TGTGCCAGCAGAGCAGGAAAGGGGTTCACCGGGGAGCTGTTTTTT.

This clonotype turned up a few times. The V and J genes are TRBV6-6 and TRBJ2-1; TRBD1 matches 9 bases. The CDR3 covers 15 residues. Germline V gene lookup returns CDR1 MNHNY and CDR2 SVGAGI (reference sequence). With 5 bases clipped from V and 7 bases from J, the junction kept 9 bases outside the gene matches. CDR3 sequence: CASSRTGDRKNEQFF. CDR3 nucleotides: TGTGCCAGCAGTCGGACAGGGGATCGTAAGAATGAGCAGTTCTTC.

This clonotype was recorded a few times. The chain uses TRBV6-2 or TRBV6-3 and TRBJ2-7; D is undetermined. V lost 7 bases and J lost 1, with 11 bases in between. CDR3 length equals 13 residues. Germline values: CDR1 MNHEY, CDR2 SVGEGT. This chain's CDR3 is CASNSQISYEQYF. The CDR3 region has the DNA TGTGCCAGCAATTCACAGATATCCTACGAGCAGTACTTC.

This rearrangement joins TRBV7-9 to TRBJ2-5; possible D gene TRBD2, 7 bases. With 4 bases removed from V and 2 bases from J, the gap between germline ends came to 14 bases. Germline V gives CDR1 SEHNR, CDR2 FQNEAQ (reference sequence). The CDR3 consists of 15 residues. This chain's CDR3 is CASSSKRGHQETQYF. CDR3 sequence (DNA): TGTGCCAGCAGCTCCAAGCGGGGACATCAAGAGACCCAGTACTTC.

The sample holds a few counts of this clonotype. This chain uses TRBV20-1 with TRBJ2-7, with 10 bases that match TRBD2. This CDR3 spans 15 amino acids. Germline V CDR1 and CDR2: DFQATT, SNEGSKA (reference sequence). The junction had 8 bases not matched to a gene; V was cut back by 2 bases and J by 4 bases. The DNA of the CDR3 is TGCAGTGCTAGATCCAGCGGGAGGGCCAGTTACGAGCAGTACTTC. Amino acid sequence: CSARSSGRASYEQYF.

This clonotype was seen more than once but under ten times. The J gene is TRBJ2-6, the V gene TRBV28; no clear D gene. Germline assignment: CDR1 MDHEN and CDR2 SYDVKM. This CDR3 has 13 amino acids. The V end was cut by 8 bases, the J end by 1 base, with 6 bases between. The CDR3 coding sequence is TGTGCCAGCGAGGAGTCTGGGGCCAACGTCCTGACTTTC. This gives the protein CASEESGANVLTF. The full variable domain, completed using reference TRBV28 and TRBJ2-6, is DVKVTQSSRYLVKRTGEKVFLECVQDMDHENMFWYRQDPGLGLRLIYFSYDVKMKEKGDIPEGYSVSREKKERFSLILESASTNQTSMYLCASEESGANVLTFGAGSRLTVL.

This clonotype came up a few times. The V gene is TRBV3-1, the J gene TRBJ1-1; D ambiguous. With 1 base removed from V and 1 base from J, the gap between germline ends came to 10 bases. Germline V CDR1 and CDR2: LGHDT, YNNKEL (reference sequence). The CDR3 loop spans 15 amino acids. The CDR3 spells CASSQASGSNTEAFF. CDR3 in DNA: TGTGCCAGCAGCCAAGCGTCTGGTTCGAACACTGAAGCTTTCTTT.

The chain links TRBV3-1 to TRBJ2-4; tentatively, D is TRBD2 (5 bases). Germline V lookup: CDR1 LGHDT, CDR2 YNNKEL (reference sequence). V was trimmed by 0 bases and J by 8 bases, leaving 8 bases between them. The CDR3 sequence is 13 residues long. In nucleotides, the CDR3 is TGTGCCAGCAGCCAAGAGAGGGTTGACATTCAGTACTTC. Its protein product is CASSQERVDIQYF.

There are many counts of this clonotype. V and J are TRBV10-3 and TRBJ2-7; a possible D gene is TRBD2 (6 bases). Trimming removed 11 bases from V and 6 bases from J, with 20 bases in between. The CDR3 is made up of 13 amino acids. CDR1 is ENHRY, CDR2 SYGVKD, per germline. The CDR3 DNA reads TGTGCCTCTTCCGGGACTCAGGGTGGCGAGCAGTACTTC. Translating it yields CASSGTQGGEQYF.

This clonotype was observed at least ten times. The DNA is left out, because the CDR3 cannot be placed on it with certainty; the CDR3 is given as TCRdb lists it. The chain combines TRBV5-1 with TRBJ1-1; the table's D call TRBD1 went unverified against the DNA. Germline V gene data show CDR1 as SGHRS and CDR2 as YFSETQ. Ends included, the CDR3 has 12 residues. The CDR3 is CASSGQGTEAFF.

In its sample, this clonotype was seen a few times. This sequence joins TRBV28 and TRBJ2-3; TRBD1 agrees at 10 bases. The germline CDR1 and CDR2 sequences are MDHEN and SYDVKM. Trimming took 5 bases from V and 8 from J; bases not matched to a gene: 16. This CDR3 has 17 amino acids. CDR3 sequence: CASSPTILRDRGVTQYF. Here the CDR3 DNA reads TGTGCCAGCAGTCCTACGATACTCCGGGACAGGGGTGTTACGCAGTATTTT.

This clonotype was counted between two and nine times. The chain uses TRBV20-1 and TRBJ1-2; TRBD1 might be the D (6 bases). This CDR3 region has 13 residues. Trimming removed 3 bases from V and 5 bases from J, with 13 bases in between. Germline V CDR1 and CDR2: DFQATT, SNEGSKA (reference sequence). CDR3 DNA sequence: TGCAGTGCTAGGGGGGCCCGCGAATATGGCTACACCTTC. Protein product: CSARGAREYGYTF.

This clonotype was counted only a few times. V usage is TRBV20-1 and J usage is TRBJ1-6; 7 bases line up with TRBD1. The CDR3 runs to 14 residues. CDR1 and CDR2 from the germline V gene are DFQATT and SNEGSKA (reference sequence). V was pared by 2 bases and J by 10 bases, with 8 bases of the junction left unmatched. The CDR3 DNA reads as TGCAGTGCTAGAACCGGGACAGAGGGATCACCCCTCCACTTT. Translated: CSARTGTEGSPLHF.

This chain links TRBV29-1 with TRBJ2-1; D is possibly TRBD2 (6 bases). Germline CDR1 SQVTM, CDR2 ANQGSEA. The CDR3 spans 15 residues. V dropped 6 bases and J dropped 6 bases, with 21 bases sitting between them. CDR3 sequence reads: CSVQALAPPPNEQFF. CDR3 coding DNA: TGCAGCGTGCAAGCTCTAGCGCCTCCTCCCAATGAGCAGTTCTTC.

This clonotype was seen only a few times. This chain links TRBV19 with TRBJ2-2; tentatively, D is TRBD1 (6 bases). This CDR3 comprises 14 residues. Germline assignment: CDR1 LNHDA and CDR2 SQIVND (reference sequence). Trimming removed 4 bases at V and 6 bases at J, with 12 bases between. The CDR3 nucleotides are TGTGCCAGTAGTACCGAACGGACAGCCGGGGAGCTGTTTTTT. Residues: CASSTERTAGELFF.

The V call is TRBV30, the J call TRBJ1-1; tentatively, D is TRBD1 (5 bases). Germline lookup yields CDR1 GTSNPN and CDR2 SVGIG (reference sequence). The V and J ends lost 8 bases and 10 bases respectively, with 8 bases between them. This CDR3 is 8 amino acids long. The CDR3 nucleotides are TGTGCCGGGCAGGGAGCTTTCTTT. Translating gives CAGQGAFF.

The chain is built from TRBV29-1 and TRBJ1-2, with TRBD1 identical over 7 bases. Germline lookup yields CDR1 SQVTM and CDR2 ANQGSEA. V gave up 6 bases and J gave up 6 bases; unmatched junction bases: 4. CDR3 length equals 11 residues. For the CDR3, the DNA is TGCAGCGTCGGACAGGCGGATGGCTACACCTTC. It yields the protein CSVGQADGYTF.